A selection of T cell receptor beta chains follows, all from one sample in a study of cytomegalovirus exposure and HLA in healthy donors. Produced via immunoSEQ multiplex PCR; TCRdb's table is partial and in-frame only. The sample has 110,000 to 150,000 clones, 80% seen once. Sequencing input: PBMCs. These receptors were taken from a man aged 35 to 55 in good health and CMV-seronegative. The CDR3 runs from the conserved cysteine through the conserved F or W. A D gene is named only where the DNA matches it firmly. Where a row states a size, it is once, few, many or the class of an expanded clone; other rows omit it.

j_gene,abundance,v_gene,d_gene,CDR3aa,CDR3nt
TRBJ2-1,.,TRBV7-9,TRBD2,CASSPRSGGARNEQFF,TGTGCCAGCAGCCCAAGAAGCGGGGGGGCGAGAAATGAGCAGTTCTTC
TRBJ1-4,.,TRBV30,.,CAWRGVRATNEKLFF,TGTGCCTGGAGAGGGGTACGGGCAACTAATGAAAAACTGTTTTTT
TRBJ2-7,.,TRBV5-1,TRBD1,CASSSTGTGHEQYF,TGCGCCAGCAGCAGCACCGGGACAGGCCACGAGCAGTACTTC
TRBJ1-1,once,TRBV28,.,CAVAVTEAFF,TGTGCCGTGGCGGTTACTGAAGCTTTCTTT
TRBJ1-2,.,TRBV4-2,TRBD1,CASSQSYEPRDRRNYGYTF,TGTGCCAGCAGCCAATCATACGAACCAAGGGACAGAAGGAACTATGGCTACACCTTC
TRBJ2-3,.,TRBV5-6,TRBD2,CASSYGTSGRRRGDTQYF,TGTGCCAGCAGCTACGGGACTAGCGGGAGAAGGAGGGGAGATACGCAGTATTTT
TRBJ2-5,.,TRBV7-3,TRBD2,CASSLEASGGGETQYF,TGTGCCAGCAGCTTGGAGGCTAGCGGGGGGGGTGAGACCCAGTACTTC
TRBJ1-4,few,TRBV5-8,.,CASSLGSIGATNEKLFF,TGTGCCAGCAGCTTGGGGTCGATCGGGGCAACTAATGAAAAACTGTTTTTT
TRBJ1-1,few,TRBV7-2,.,CASSLSGRNTEAFF,TGTGCCAGCAGCTTAAGCGGACGGAACACTGAAGCTTTCTTT
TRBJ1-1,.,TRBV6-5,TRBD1,CASSYGRGLRNTEAFF,TGTGCCAGCAGTTACGGCAGGGGGCTTCGAAACACTGAAGCTTTCTTT
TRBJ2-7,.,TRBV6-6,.,CASSYGPEQYF,TGTGCCAGCAGTTACGGGCCCGAGCAGTACTTC
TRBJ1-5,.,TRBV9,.,CASSVGLGNQPQHF,TGTGCCAGCAGCGTAGGGCTGGGCAATCAGCCCCAGCATTTT
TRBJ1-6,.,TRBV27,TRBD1,CASSPLTGARSPLHF,TGTGCCAGCAGTCCTCTGACAGGGGCGCGTTCACCCCTCCACTTT
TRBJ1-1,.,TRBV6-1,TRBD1,CASKQGAFQLAFF,TGTGCCAGCAAACAGGGGGCCTTCCAGTTGGCTTTCTTT
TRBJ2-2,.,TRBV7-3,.,CASSSRGDGELFF,TGTGCCAGCAGCTCAAGGGGTGACGGGGAGCTGTTTTTT
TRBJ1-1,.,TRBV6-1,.,CASSETGGGIEAFF,TGTGCCAGCAGTGAAACGGGGGGGGGCATTGAAGCTTTCTTT
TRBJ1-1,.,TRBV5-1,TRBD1,CASSLGGRGRTNTEAFF,TGCGCCAGCAGCTTGGGAGGCAGGGGGCGCACGAACACTGAAGCTTTCTTT
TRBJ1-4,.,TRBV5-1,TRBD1,CASSFPTGEETNEKLFF,TGCGCCAGCAGCTTCCCGACAGGGGAGGAAACTAATGAAAAACTGTTTTTT
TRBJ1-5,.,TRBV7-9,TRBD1,CASSLAGTGPYQPQHF,TGTGCCAGCAGCTTAGCCGGGACAGGGCCATATCAGCCCCAGCATTTT
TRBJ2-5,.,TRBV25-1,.,CASSGQRSLGTQYF,TGTGCCAGCAGTGGCCAGCGGAGCCTTGGGACCCAGTACTTC